Listed here is a single T cell receptor beta chain. Its antigen is currently unknown. This specimen belongs to a study of cytomegalovirus exposure and HLA in healthy donors. Study-wide background: Around 81% of several hundred genotyped donors fell in the Caucasian-associated ancestry cluster.

PCR primers comprised 60 Vbeta and 13 Jbeta primers. The repertoire was sequenced with immunoSEQ multiplex PCR; TCRdb's copy has only in-frame clones and lacks some. Of about 140,000 clones detected, 80% appear once; the ten largest clones hold 6.8%. Whole-study results and caveats: The Asian-associated ancestry cluster reportedly had fewer N-insertions than the 666-donor mean in a later analysis. In vitro checks showed that three CMV-associated chains really do target CMV antigens. Later analysis demonstrated an association between a missense DCLRE1C variant and TCR beta V- and J-gene trimming.

V lost 9 bases, J lost 0 bases, and 5 bases lay in between. CDR3 size: 12 residues. CDR1 and CDR2 (germline): MDHEN, SYDVKM. The sequenced sample consisted of PBMCs. The chain combines TRBV28 with TRBJ1-4, with D unclear. The source of this sequence is a man aged 40-49 years in good health and CMV-seropositive. The CDR3 loop is CASGTTNEKLFF. CDR3 DNA sequence: TGTGCCAGTGGCACAACTAATGAAAAACTGTTTTTT.